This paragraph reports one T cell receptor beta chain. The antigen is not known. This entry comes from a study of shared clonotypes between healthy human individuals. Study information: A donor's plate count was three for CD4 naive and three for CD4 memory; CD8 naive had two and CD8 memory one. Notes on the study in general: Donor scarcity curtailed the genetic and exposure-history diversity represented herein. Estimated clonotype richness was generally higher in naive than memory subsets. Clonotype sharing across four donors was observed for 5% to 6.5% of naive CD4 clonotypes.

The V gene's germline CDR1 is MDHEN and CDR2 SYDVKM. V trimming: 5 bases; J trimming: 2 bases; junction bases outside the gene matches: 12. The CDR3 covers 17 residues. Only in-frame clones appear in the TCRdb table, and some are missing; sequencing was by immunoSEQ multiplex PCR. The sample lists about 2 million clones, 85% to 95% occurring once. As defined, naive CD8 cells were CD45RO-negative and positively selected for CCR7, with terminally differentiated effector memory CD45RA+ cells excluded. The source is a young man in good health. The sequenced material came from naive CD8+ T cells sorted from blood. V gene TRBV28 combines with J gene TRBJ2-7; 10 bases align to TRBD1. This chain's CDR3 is CASSPPPGQGIPYEQYF. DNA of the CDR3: TGTGCCAGCAGTCCTCCCCCGGGACAGGGGATCCCCTACGAGCAGTACTTC.